These 9 T cell receptor beta chains came from one sample sequenced in a study of CD8 T cells in ankylosing spondylitis. These receptors' targets are unknown. Study-level points and caveats: Seemingly distinctive of ankylosing spondylitis blood was a TCR beta motif formed by eight highly homologous variants.

Each CDR3 protein gets one entry after TCRdb re-called the 5' RACE reads with MiXCR. The table records about 220,000 distinct CDR3 sequences, approximately 7.4% of them present only once. The sequenced sample consisted of blood, either unsorted or a sorted T cell fraction (not recorded which). Source of these receptors: a male donor with ankylosing spondylitis.

This clonotype was found many times. J is TRBJ1-5 and V is TRBV27; TRBD1 is a possible D gene (5 bases). Trimming pared 4 bases from V and 1 base from J, leaving 5 bases between. This CDR3 is built from 13 residues. CDR1 and CDR2 (germline): MNHEY, SMNVEV (reference sequence). CDR3 coding DNA: TGTGCCAGCAGTTGGGACAGCAATCAGCCCCAGCATTTT. Protein sequence: CASSWDSNQPQHF.

This clonotype was observed many times. The chain recombines TRBV4-3 with TRBJ1-1, with 10 nucleotides matching TRBD1. The CDR3 is 20 residues long. V lost 0 bases to trimming and J lost 5 bases; unmatched junction nucleotides: 18. Germline-derived CDR1 and CDR2 are LGHNA and YSLEER. CDR3 region: CASSQESMTGGLRGRTEAFF. CDR3 sequence (DNA): TGCGCCAGCAGCCAAGAAAGCATGACAGGGGGCCTACGGGGGAGGACTGAAGCTTTCTTT.

The chain combines TRBV20-1 with TRBJ1-1; D possibly corresponds to TRBD1 (5 bases). Trimming removed 3 bases at V and 3 bases at J, with 8 bases between. CDR3 size: 12 residues. Germline values: CDR1 DFQATT, CDR2 SNEGSKA (reference sequence). DNA of the CDR3: TGCAGTGCTAGGCAGGGATACACTGAAGCTTTCTTT. Its translation: CSARQGYTEAFF.

This clonotype was seen at least ten times. The chain couples TRBV5-1 to TRBJ2-3; D gene uncertain. The CDR3 has 17 residues. V was clipped by 0 bases and J by 5 bases, with 19 bases between them. CDR1 is SGHRS and CDR2 is YFSETQ in the germline V gene. The CDR3: CASSLEVASRVLDTQYF. CDR3 nucleotide sequence: TGCGCCAGCAGCTTGGAGGTGGCTTCTCGCGTTTTAGATACGCAGTATTTT.

There are many counts of this clonotype. The V gene is TRBV6-2 or TRBV6-3, the J gene TRBJ1-5, with 8 bases identical to TRBD1. The length of the CDR3 is 13 residues. The V gene end was trimmed by 7 bases and the J gene end by 9 bases; junction bases not matched to a gene: 8. Germline V gene sequence: CDR1 MNHEY, CDR2 SVGEGT. The CDR3 region has the DNA TGTGCCAGCATCCCCGACAGGGGCGGGCCCCAGCATTTT. It encodes CASIPDRGGPQHF.

This clonotype showed up many times. V is TRBV4-3 and J is TRBJ2-1, with D perhaps matching TRBD2 (5 bases). The germline CDR1 and CDR2 sequences are LGHNA and YSLEER. Deletions cut 4 bases from V and 9 bases from J, with 22 bases between. The CDR3 sequence is 16 residues long. CDR3 sequence: CASSPYLGKEVSEQFF. The DNA of the CDR3 is TGCGCCAGCAGCCCTTACTTGGGGAAGGAGGTTAGTGAGCAGTTCTTC.

The chain joins TRBV5-5 to TRBJ2-7; TRBD2 is a possible D gene (6 bases). CDR3 size: 15 residues. Germline CDR1 reads SGHKS; CDR2 reads YYEKEE (reference sequence). V lost 0 bases, J lost 2 bases, and 12 bases lay in between. DNA of the CDR3: TGTGCCAGCAGCTTGGATTGGCGGGGCGCCTACGAGCAGTACTTC. Protein sequence: CASSLDWRGAYEQYF.

This clonotype appeared a few times. This chain connects TRBV29-1 to TRBJ2-1; TRBD2 matches at 9 bases. Trimming cost V 7 bases and J 3 bases; bases outside gene matches: 7. The CDR3 extends over 14 amino acids. Germline V gene data show CDR1 as SQVTM and CDR2 as ANQGSEA. CDR3 coding DNA: TGCAGCGCTAAAAAGCGGGAGGACTACAATGAGCAGTTCTTC. Its translation: CSAKKREDYNEQFF.

The gene calls are TRBV12-3 or TRBV12-4 and TRBJ1-2; TRBD1 agrees at 7 bases. The CDR3 consists of 15 residues. V lost 1 base to trimming and J lost 4 bases; unmatched junction nucleotides: 6. DNA for the CDR3: TGTGCCAGCAGTTTAGGACAGGGAAAGCTCTATGGCTACACCTTC. The encoded protein is CASSLGQGKLYGYTF.